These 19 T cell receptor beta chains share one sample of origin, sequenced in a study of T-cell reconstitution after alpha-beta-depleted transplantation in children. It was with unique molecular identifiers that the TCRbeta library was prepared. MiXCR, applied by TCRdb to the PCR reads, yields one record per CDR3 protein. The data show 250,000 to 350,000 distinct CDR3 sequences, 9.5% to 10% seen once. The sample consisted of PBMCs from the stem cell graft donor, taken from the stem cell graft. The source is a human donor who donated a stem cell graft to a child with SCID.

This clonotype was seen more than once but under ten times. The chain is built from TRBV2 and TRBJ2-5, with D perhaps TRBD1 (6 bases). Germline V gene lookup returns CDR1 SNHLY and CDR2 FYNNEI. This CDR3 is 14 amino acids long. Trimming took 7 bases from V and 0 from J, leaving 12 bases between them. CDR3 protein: CASTSGTYQETQYF. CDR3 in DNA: TGTGCCAGCACTTCCGGGACATACCAAGAGACCCAGTACTTC.

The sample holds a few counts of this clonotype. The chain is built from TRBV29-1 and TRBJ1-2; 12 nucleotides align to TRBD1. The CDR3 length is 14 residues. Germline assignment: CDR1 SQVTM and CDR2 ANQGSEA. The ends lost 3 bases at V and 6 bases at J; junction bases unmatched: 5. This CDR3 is CSVDPGQGAHGYTF. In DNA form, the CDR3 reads TGCAGCGTTGACCCGGGACAGGGGGCTCATGGCTACACCTTC.

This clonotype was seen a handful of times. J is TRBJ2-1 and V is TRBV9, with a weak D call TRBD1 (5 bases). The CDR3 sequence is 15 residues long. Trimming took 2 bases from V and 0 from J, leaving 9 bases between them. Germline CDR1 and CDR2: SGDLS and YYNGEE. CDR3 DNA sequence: TGTGCCAGCAGCGTCTCTAGGGGCTCCTACAATGAGCAGTTCTTC. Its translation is CASSVSRGSYNEQFF.

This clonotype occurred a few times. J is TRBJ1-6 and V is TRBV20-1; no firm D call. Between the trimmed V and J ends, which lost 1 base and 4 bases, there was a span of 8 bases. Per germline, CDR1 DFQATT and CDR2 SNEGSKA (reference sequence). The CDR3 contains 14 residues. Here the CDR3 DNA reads TGCAGTGCTAGAGTACCGAATTATAATTCACCCCTCCACTTT. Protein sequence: CSARVPNYNSPLHF.

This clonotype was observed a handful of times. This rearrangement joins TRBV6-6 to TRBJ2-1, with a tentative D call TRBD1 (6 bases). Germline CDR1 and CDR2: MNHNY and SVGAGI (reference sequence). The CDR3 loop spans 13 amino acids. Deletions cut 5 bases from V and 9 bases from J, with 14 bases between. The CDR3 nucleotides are TGTGCCAGCAGTCCACCAGGGGTGGCTGAGCAGTTCTTC. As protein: CASSPPGVAEQFF.

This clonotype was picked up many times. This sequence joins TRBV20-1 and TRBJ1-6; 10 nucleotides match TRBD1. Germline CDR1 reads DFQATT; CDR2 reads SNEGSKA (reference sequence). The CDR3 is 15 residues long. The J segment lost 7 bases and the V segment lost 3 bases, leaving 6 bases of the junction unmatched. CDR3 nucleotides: TGCAGTGCTAGGCCGGGACAGGGGAGGAATTCACCCCTCCACTTT. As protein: CSARPGQGRNSPLHF.

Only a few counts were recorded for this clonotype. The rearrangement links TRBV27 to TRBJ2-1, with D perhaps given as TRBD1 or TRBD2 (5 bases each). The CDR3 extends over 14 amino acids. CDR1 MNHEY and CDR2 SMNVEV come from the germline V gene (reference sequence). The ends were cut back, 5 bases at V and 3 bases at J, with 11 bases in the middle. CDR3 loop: CASSQGPYYNEQFF. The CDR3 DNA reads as TGTGCCAGCAGTCAGGGACCGTACTACAATGAGCAGTTCTTC.

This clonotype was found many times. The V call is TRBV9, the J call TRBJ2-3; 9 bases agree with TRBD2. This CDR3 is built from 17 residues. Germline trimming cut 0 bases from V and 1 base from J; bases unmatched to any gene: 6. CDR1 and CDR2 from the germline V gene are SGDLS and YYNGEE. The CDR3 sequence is CASSVGLGGGGTDTQYF. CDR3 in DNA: TGTGCCAGCAGCGTAGGGCTCGGCGGGGGGGGCACAGATACGCAGTATTTT.

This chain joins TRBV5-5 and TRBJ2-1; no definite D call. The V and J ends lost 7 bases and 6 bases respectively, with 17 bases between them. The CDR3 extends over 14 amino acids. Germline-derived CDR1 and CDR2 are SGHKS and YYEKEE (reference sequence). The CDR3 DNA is TGTGCCAGCGGCCCTCGGGTCCTCGGCAATGAGCAGTTCTTC. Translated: CASGPRVLGNEQFF. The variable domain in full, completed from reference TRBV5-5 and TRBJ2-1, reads DAGVTQSPTHLIKTRGQQVTLRCSPISGHKSVSWYQQVLGQGPQFIFQYYEKEERGRGNFPDRFSARQFPNYSSELNVNALLLGDSALYLCASGPRVLGNEQFFGPGTRLTVL.

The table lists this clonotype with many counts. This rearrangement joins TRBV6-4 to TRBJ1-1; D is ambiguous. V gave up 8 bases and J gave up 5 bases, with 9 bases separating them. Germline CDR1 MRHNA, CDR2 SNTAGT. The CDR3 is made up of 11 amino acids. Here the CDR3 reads CASPVITEAFF. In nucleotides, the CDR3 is TGTGCCAGCCCCGTTATAACTGAAGCTTTCTTT.

DNA for the CDR3: TGTGCCAGCAGCGCCTACAGGGGAGGGGGCACTGAAGCTTTCTTT. It yields the protein CASSAYRGGGTEAFF. V is TRBV5-6 and J is TRBJ1-1; 7 positions match TRBD1. Per the germline V gene, CDR1 is SGHDT and CDR2 is YYEEEE. The V and J ends lost 4 bases and 4 bases, in that order; junction bases with no gene match: 10. There are 15 residues in the CDR3.

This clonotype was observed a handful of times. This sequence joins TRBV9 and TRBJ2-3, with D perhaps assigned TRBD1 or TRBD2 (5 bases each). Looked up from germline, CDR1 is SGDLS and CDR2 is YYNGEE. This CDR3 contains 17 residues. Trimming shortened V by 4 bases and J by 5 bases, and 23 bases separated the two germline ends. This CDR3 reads CASSSPGLGVTGDTQYF. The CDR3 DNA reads TGTGCCAGCAGCTCCCCGGGGTTGGGGGTGACCGGAGATACGCAGTATTTT.

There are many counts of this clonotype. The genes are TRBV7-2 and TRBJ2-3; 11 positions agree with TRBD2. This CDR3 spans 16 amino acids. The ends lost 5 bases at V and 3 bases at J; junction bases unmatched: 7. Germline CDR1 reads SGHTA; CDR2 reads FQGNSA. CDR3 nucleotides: TGTGCCAGCAGCATACTAGCGGGGGTATCAACAGATACGCAGTATTTT. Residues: CASSILAGVSTDTQYF.

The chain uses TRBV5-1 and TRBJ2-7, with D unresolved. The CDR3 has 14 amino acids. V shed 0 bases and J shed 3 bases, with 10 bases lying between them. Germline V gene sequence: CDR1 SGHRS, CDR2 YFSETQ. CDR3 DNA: TGCGCCAGCAGCTTGGGGGCGCTGGACTACGAGCAGTACTTC. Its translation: CASSLGALDYEQYF.

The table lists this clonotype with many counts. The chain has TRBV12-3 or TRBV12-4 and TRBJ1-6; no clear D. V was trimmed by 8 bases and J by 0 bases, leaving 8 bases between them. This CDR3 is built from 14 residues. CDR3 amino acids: CASAESSYNSPLHF. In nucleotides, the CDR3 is TGTGCCAGCGCCGAGAGCTCCTATAATTCACCCCTCCACTTT.

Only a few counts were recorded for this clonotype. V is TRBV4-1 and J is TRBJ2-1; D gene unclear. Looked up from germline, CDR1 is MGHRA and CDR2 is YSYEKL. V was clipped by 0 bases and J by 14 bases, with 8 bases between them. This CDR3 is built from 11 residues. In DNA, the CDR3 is TGCGCCAGCAGCCAAGAGGGAAATGAGTTCTTC. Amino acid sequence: CASSQEGNEFF.

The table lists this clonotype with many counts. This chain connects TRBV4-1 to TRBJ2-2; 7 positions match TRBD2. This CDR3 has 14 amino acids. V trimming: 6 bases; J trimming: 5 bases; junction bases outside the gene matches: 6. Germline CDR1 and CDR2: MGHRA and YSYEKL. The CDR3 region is CASSSLAETGELFF. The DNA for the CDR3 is TGCGCCAGCAGTAGTCTAGCGGAAACCGGGGAGCTGTTTTTT.

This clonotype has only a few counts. The CDR3 here is CASSSRDRREKLFF. The DNA of the CDR3 is TGTGCCAGCAGCTCCCGGGACAGACGTGAAAAACTGTTTTTT. This chain joins TRBV7-9 and TRBJ1-4; 7 bases align to TRBD1. The length of the CDR3 is 14 residues. CDR1 and CDR2 from the germline V gene are SEHNR and FQNEAQ (reference sequence). Unmatched junction bases numbered 6, after V lost 4 bases and J lost 7 bases.

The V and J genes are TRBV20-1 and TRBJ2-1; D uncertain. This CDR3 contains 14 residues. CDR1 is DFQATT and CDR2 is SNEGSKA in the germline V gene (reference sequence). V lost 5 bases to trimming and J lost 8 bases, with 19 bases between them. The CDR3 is CSAPTLALTDEQFF. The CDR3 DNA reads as TGCAGTGCTCCCACTTTAGCCCTTACCGATGAGCAGTTCTTC.